This T cell receptor (beta chain) was captured in a study of blood T cell repertoires in COVID-19. Sequencing used immunoSEQ multiplex PCR; TCRdb keeps in-frame clones, though not all of them. The sample includes 140,000 or so clones, about 87% of them seen just once. Germline lookup yields CDR1 GTSNPN and CDR2 SVGIG (reference sequence). This CDR3 is built from 13 residues. The ends were cut back, 2 bases at V and 5 bases at J, with 12 bases in the middle. The receptor was isolated from a human donor with COVID-19, enrolled during active disease. The donor label of this sample is uncertain. This chain uses TRBV30 with TRBJ2-5, with a tentative D call TRBD1 (8 bases). Sequencing was carried out using peripheral blood. DNA of the CDR3: TGTGCCTGGAGTACACAGGGGGGGGAGACCCAGTACTTC. It is translated as CAWSTQGGETQYF.